A single sample gave rise to the 28 T cell receptor beta chains below, sequenced in a study of T cell responses to AZD1222 COVID-19 vaccine. Repertoires were generated with immunoSEQ multiplex PCR, while TCRdb's copy carries only in-frame clones and drops some. Of 120,000 or so clones in the sample, roughly 91% were seen once. Source: peripheral blood, taken 28 days after the second AZD1222 dose. Source of these receptors: an adult who received the AZD1222 COVID-19 vaccine.

The chain has TRBV6-4 and TRBJ1-6; tentatively, D is TRBD1 (6 bases). The V gene lost 3 bases and the J gene lost 6 bases, with 15 bases spanning the gap. Germline CDR1 is MRHNA and CDR2 is SNTAGT. The CDR3 sequence is 16 residues long. DNA of the CDR3: TGTGCCAGCAGTGATACCCCTACAGGGTCTAATTCACCCCTCCACTTT. Translated, it gives CASSDTPTGSNSPLHF.

This clone was seen once. The chain joins TRBV2 to TRBJ1-4, with 9 bases lining up with TRBD1. In germline, CDR1 is SNHLY, CDR2 FYNNEI. V was clipped by 8 bases and J by 5 bases; unmatched bases: 15. The CDR3 totals 17 residues. The CDR3 nucleotides are TGTGCCAGCCGCAGGACAGGGGAAAATTTTGGAAATGAAAAACTGTTTTTT. Translation: CASRRTGENFGNEKLFF.

CDR3 coding DNA: TGTGCCAGCAGACCTGACGAGGGCATGGTGTTTTTT. This codes for CASRPDEGMVFF. The chain uses TRBV28 and TRBJ1-4; D uncertain. Germline CDR1 reads MDHEN; CDR2 reads SYDVKM. Trimming stripped 6 bases from V and 15 bases from J, with 17 bases between. This CDR3 contains 12 residues.

The chain uses TRBV9 and TRBJ1-4; D ambiguous. This CDR3 spans 12 amino acids. Germline-derived CDR1 and CDR2 are SGDLS and YYNGEE. Trimming removed 5 bases at V and 8 bases at J, with 10 bases between. CDR3 residues: CASRGLGEKLFF. In DNA form, the CDR3 reads TGTGCCAGCAGGGGCTTGGGGGAAAAACTGTTTTTT.

This chain joins TRBV30 and TRBJ1-5, with unresolved D. Per the germline V gene, CDR1 is GTSNPN and CDR2 is SVGIG (reference sequence). Trimming removed 0 bases from V and 8 bases from J, with 8 bases in between. The CDR3 loop spans 12 amino acids. CDR3 sequence (DNA): TGTGCCTGGAGTGTACCCCCGAAGCCCCAGCATTTT. This encodes CAWSVPPKPQHF.

The table lists this clone with a count of one. The chain couples TRBV6-4 to TRBJ2-1; 7 nucleotides match TRBD2. This CDR3 region has 17 residues. V was pared by 4 bases and J by 6 bases, with 15 bases of the junction left unmatched. Germline lookup yields CDR1 MRHNA and CDR2 SNTAGT. This CDR3 is CASSVAGFGGSFNEQFF. In DNA form, the CDR3 reads TGTGCCAGCAGTGTGGCAGGGTTCGGCGGGAGCTTCAATGAGCAGTTCTTC.

J is TRBJ2-7 and V is TRBV6-2 or TRBV6-3, with no clear D. With 2 bases removed from V and 1 base from J, the gap between germline ends came to 9 bases. This CDR3 spans 14 amino acids. Germline V gene lookup returns CDR1 MNHEY and CDR2 SVGEGT. The CDR3 is CASSYDTHSYEQYF. CDR3 bases: TGTGCCAGCAGTTACGACACACATTCCTACGAGCAGTACTTC.

This chain links TRBV12-5 with TRBJ1-1; D is possibly TRBD1 (5 bases). V shed 0 bases and J shed 4 bases, with 24 bases lying between them. The CDR3 runs to 19 residues. The germline CDR1 and CDR2 sequences are LGHNT and FRNRAP. The CDR3 reads CASGLVLQGGGGVGTEAFF. The CDR3 nucleotides read TGTGCTAGTGGTTTGGTACTGCAGGGAGGTGGCGGGGTGGGCACTGAAGCTTTCTTT.

V gene TRBV29-1 combines with J gene TRBJ2-1; 10 bases map to TRBD1. CDR3 length: 17 residues. Germline-derived CDR1 and CDR2 are SQVTM and ANQGSEA. With 6 bases clipped from V and 6 bases from J, the junction kept 17 bases outside the gene matches. This CDR3 reads CSVGLNPGTGAGNEQFF. For the CDR3, the DNA is TGCAGCGTGGGATTAAACCCCGGGACAGGGGCCGGCAATGAGCAGTTCTTC.

V is TRBV15 and J is TRBJ2-5; 8 bases agree with TRBD1. The germline gives CDR1 LNHNV, CDR2 YYDKDF (reference sequence). The CDR3 is made up of 15 amino acids. Trimming cost V 4 bases and J 3 bases; bases outside gene matches: 7. CDR3 DNA: TGTGCCACCAGCACCCAGGGACAGGCAGAAGAGACCCAGTACTTC. Translation: CATSTQGQAEETQYF. Variable domain in full (rest from reference TRBV15 and TRBJ2-5): DAMVIQNPRYQVTQFGKPVTLSCSQTLNHNVMYWYQQKSSQAPKLLFHYYDKDFNNEADTPDNFQSRRPNTSFCFLDIRSPGLGDTAMYLCATSTQGQAEETQYFGPGTRLLVL.

The J gene is TRBJ2-2, the V gene TRBV12-5; D is ambiguous. Germline V gene lookup returns CDR1 LGHNT and CDR2 FRNRAP. V dropped 7 bases and J dropped 3 bases, with 6 bases sitting between them. The CDR3 is 12 residues long. CDR3 residues: CASVTDTGELFF. The CDR3 DNA is TGTGCTAGTGTAACGGACACCGGGGAGCTGTTTTTT.

This chain uses TRBV14 with TRBJ2-1; unclear D gene. CDR1 SGHDN and CDR2 FVKESK come from the germline V gene. V was trimmed by 1 base and J by 5 bases, leaving 15 bases between them. This CDR3 is built from 16 residues. The CDR3 reads CASSQVLQLGHNEQFF. The DNA for the CDR3 is TGTGCCAGCAGCCAAGTCCTCCAGCTGGGCCACAATGAGCAGTTCTTC.

J is TRBJ1-1 and V is TRBV30; 7 nucleotides agree with TRBD1. The CDR3 has 13 amino acids. Germline V gives CDR1 GTSNPN, CDR2 SVGIG (reference sequence). V was pared by 7 bases and J by 5 bases, with 10 bases of the junction left unmatched. The CDR3 sequence is CAFKQGRWTEAFF. The DNA for the CDR3 is TGTGCCTTTAAACAGGGGCGCTGGACTGAAGCTTTCTTT.

This sequence joins TRBV9 and TRBJ2-2; 11 positions match TRBD2. CDR1 and CDR2 (germline): SGDLS, YYNGEE. The CDR3 runs to 14 residues. Trimming took 4 bases from V and 8 from J; bases not matched to a gene: 4. CDR3 nucleotides: TGTGCCAGCAGCTCCCGACTAGCGGGAGGGGAGCTGTTTTTT. It codes for CASSSRLAGGELFF.

The sample holds one count of this clone. V usage is TRBV24-1 and J usage is TRBJ2-3; D not certain. V lost 1 base to trimming and J lost 1 base, with 8 bases between them. The germline CDR1 and CDR2 sequences are KGHDR and SFDVKD. The CDR3 is made up of 15 amino acids. CDR3 coding DNA: TGTGCCACCAGTGATTTAACAGCCGGCACAGATACGCAGTATTTT. Protein product: CATSDLTAGTDTQYF.

The chain employs TRBV7-9 and TRBJ1-4; D might be TRBD1 (5 bases). Between the trimmed V and J ends, which lost 2 bases and 10 bases, there was a span of 8 bases. This CDR3 has 12 amino acids. The germline CDR1 and CDR2 sequences are SEHNR and FQNEAQ (reference sequence). The CDR3 DNA follows: TGTGCCAGCAGCTTACGAGGGGCAAAACTGTTTTTT. Its protein product is CASSLRGAKLFF.

This rearrangement joins TRBV14 to TRBJ2-3; D unclear. V lost 3 bases, J lost 4 bases, and 8 bases lay in between. The CDR3 spans 13 residues. Per germline, CDR1 SGHDN and CDR2 FVKESK. CDR3: CASSQVFPDTQYF. The CDR3 DNA sequence: TGTGCCAGCAGCCAGGTATTCCCAGATACGCAGTATTTT.

The chain couples TRBV29-1 to TRBJ1-2; no reliable D call. The CDR3 is made up of 13 amino acids. CDR1 is SQVTM, CDR2 ANQGSEA, per germline. Trimming left V 4 bases short and J 8 bases short, with 17 bases between. The CDR3 region has the DNA TGCAGCGTTGTCTCGCCAGGTGGAAGCGGCTACACCTTC. It translates to CSVVSPGGSGYTF.

This chain links TRBV5-1 with TRBJ1-2; 8 nucleotides match TRBD1. V was clipped by 2 bases and J by 8 bases; unmatched bases: 8. There are 14 residues in the CDR3. Germline loops: CDR1 SGHRS, CDR2 YFSETQ. In DNA, the CDR3 is TGCGCCAGCAGCTTCCGGGACAGGACAAGAGGCTACACCTTC. It encodes CASSFRDRTRGYTF.

This chain links TRBV3-1 (or the pseudogene TRBV3-2) with TRBJ2-7, with D uncertain. The length of the CDR3 is 13 residues. Germline V CDR1 and CDR2: LGHDT, YNNKEL (reference sequence). Trimming left V 2 bases short and J 0 bases short, with 5 bases between. This CDR3 reads CASSQQSSYEQYF. Here the CDR3 DNA reads TGTGCCAGCAGCCAACAGAGCTCCTACGAGCAGTACTTC.

The rearrangement links TRBV11-3 to TRBJ2-1, with 7 bases identical to TRBD2. Germline CDR1 and CDR2: SGHNT and YENEEA. The trim removed 1 base at V and 2 bases at J, leaving 5 bases unmatched. The CDR3 sequence is 16 residues long. CDR3 loop: CASSLVAGEPYNEQFF. The CDR3 region has the DNA TGTGCCAGCAGCTTAGTTGCGGGGGAGCCCTACAATGAGCAGTTCTTC.

The chain recombines TRBV6-1 with TRBJ2-1; the match to TRBD2 covers 11 bases. The CDR3 contains 17 residues. Trimming cost V 4 bases and J 8 bases; bases outside gene matches: 13. Germline V gene sequence: CDR1 MNHNS, CDR2 SASEGT. The CDR3 spells CASSVWLAGGPGHEQFF. In nucleotides, the CDR3 is TGTGCCAGCAGTGTTTGGCTAGCGGGGGGTCCTGGGCATGAGCAGTTCTTC.

Here the CDR3 reads CASSPQGIPSYEQYF. The CDR3 DNA reads as TGTGCCAGCAGCCCTCAGGGGATCCCCTCCTACGAGCAGTACTTC. This chain joins TRBV7-2 and TRBJ2-7, with D maybe TRBD1 (6 bases). Deletions cut 5 bases from V and 0 bases from J, with 14 bases between. The length of the CDR3 is 15 residues. CDR1 and CDR2 from the germline V gene are SGHTA and FQGNSA.

V usage is TRBV10-3 and J usage is TRBJ2-5; 9 nucleotides agree with TRBD2. V trimming: 4 bases; J trimming: 0 bases; junction bases outside the gene matches: 9. Germline CDR1 reads ENHRY; CDR2 reads SYGVKD. The CDR3 runs to 17 residues. CDR3 protein: CAISAKRGAPYQETQYF. CDR3 DNA sequence: TGTGCCATCAGTGCCAAGCGGGGGGCCCCCTACCAAGAGACCCAGTACTTC.

V and J are TRBV7-8 and TRBJ2-1; TRBD2 matches 12 bases. The CDR3 consists of 14 residues. Trimming removed 3 bases from V and 7 bases from J; junction bases left unmatched: 1. Germline lookup yields CDR1 SGHVS and CDR2 FQNEAQ. The CDR3 loop is CASSLGTSGNEQFF. Here the CDR3 DNA reads TGTGCCAGCAGCTTGGGGACTAGCGGGAATGAGCAGTTCTTC.

This chain links TRBV30 with TRBJ1-2; the D is unclear. Trimming pared 3 bases from V and 5 bases from J, leaving 22 bases between. The CDR3 is 16 residues long. CDR1 and CDR2 (germline): GTSNPN, SVGIG (reference sequence). The chain's CDR3 is CAWRGRQALVFYGYTF. The CDR3 nucleotides read TGTGCCTGGAGGGGTCGACAAGCCCTTGTTTTTTATGGCTACACCTTC.

J is TRBJ1-3 and V is TRBV5-1; D is possibly TRBD1 (6 bases). Trimming stripped 4 bases from V and 0 bases from J, with 8 bases between. CDR1 is SGHRS, CDR2 YFSETQ, per germline. The length of the CDR3 is 14 residues. This chain's CDR3 is CASSADSSGNTIYF. CDR3 bases: TGCGCCAGCAGCGCGGACAGCTCTGGAAACACCATATATTTT.

The genes are TRBV2 and TRBJ1-1; TRBD1 might be the D (6 bases). V lost 5 bases, J lost 10 bases, and 17 bases lay in between. The CDR3 is 13 amino acids. Per the germline V gene, CDR1 is SNHLY and CDR2 is FYNNEI. The DNA for the CDR3 is TGTGCCAGCAGTTTGGGGGGCCCGGACGCAGCTTTCTTT. Its translation: CASSLGGPDAAFF. The variable domain in full, with the rest retrieved from reference TRBV2 and TRBJ1-1, is EPEVTQTPSHQVTQMGQEVILRCVPISNHLYFYWYRQILGQKVEFLVSFYNNEISEKSEIFDDQFSVERPDGSNFTLKIRSTKLEDSAMYFCASSLGGPDAAFFGQGTRLTVV.